The 5 T cell receptor beta chains presented below share a single source sample, sequenced in a study of regulatory T cells in long-lasting Graves disease. The time point was: persistent/refractory GD, antithyroid drugs over 5 years with positive TRAb. Isolated PBMC RNA provided the starting material for the TCR library. Construction of TCR beta libraries relied on iRepertoire HTBI primers and on Arm-PCR targeting CDR3 regions. TCRdb reprocessed the multiplex PCR reads via MiXCR and lists one record per CDR3 protein. This sample yields 400,000 to 500,000 distinct CDR3 sequences, of which around 20% are seen a single time; roughly 13% belongs to the top ten. The sequencing here drew on peripheral blood mononuclear cells (PBMCs), taken when the disease was refractory, from a patient treated with antithyroid drugs. These receptors originate from a female donor with Graves disease.

The table lists this clonotype with a count of one. V and J are TRBV7-9 and TRBJ2-7; possible D gene TRBD1, 6 bases. Trimming cost V 3 bases and J 6 bases, with 15 bases left between them. CDR1 SEHNR and CDR2 FQNEAQ come from the germline V gene (reference sequence). The CDR3 has 14 amino acids. The CDR3 nucleotides read TGTGCCAGCAGCTTGGACAGCCATGTCTCCGAGCAGTACTTC. Translated: CASSLDSHVSEQYF.

In its sample, this clonotype was seen many times. The chain employs TRBV27 and TRBJ2-2; 8 bases are shared with TRBD2. Germline CDR1 MNHEY, CDR2 SMNVEV (reference sequence). The V and J ends lost 0 bases and 5 bases, in that order; junction bases with no gene match: 8. The CDR3 is 17 residues long. The CDR3 loop is CASSLSMGGGRTGELFF. The CDR3 coding sequence is TGTGCCAGCAGTTTATCCATGGGCGGGGGGCGAACCGGGGAGCTGTTTTTT.

Ten or more counts support this clonotype. The chain uses TRBV12-3 or TRBV12-4 and TRBJ2-2; 7 positions agree with TRBD2. V shed 6 bases, J shed 2 bases, and the junction held 9 bases outside the gene matches. The CDR3 runs to 16 residues. The DNA for the CDR3 is TGTGCCAGCAGCGTACTAAAGCGGGAAAACACCGGGGAGCTGTTTTTT. It yields the protein CASSVLKRENTGELFF.

In its sample, this clonotype was seen a few times. This chain joins TRBV9 and TRBJ1-5, with D perhaps TRBD1 (5 bases). Germline CDR1 is SGDLS and CDR2 is YYNGEE. The CDR3 loop spans 14 amino acids. The V gene lost 2 bases and the J gene lost 3 bases, with 9 bases spanning the gap. DNA for the CDR3: TGTGCCAGCAGCGTTACAGGTCTCAATCAGCCCCAGCATTTT. As protein: CASSVTGLNQPQHF. The whole variable domain, remainder taken from reference TRBV9 and TRBJ1-5, is DSGVTQTPKHLITATGQRVTLRCSPRSGDLSVYWYQQSLDQGLQFLIQYYNGEERAKGNILERFSAQQFPDLHSELNLSSLELGDSALYFCASSVTGLNQPQHFGDGTRLSIL.

This clonotype was picked up a small number of times. The gene calls are TRBV28 and TRBJ2-5, with D uncertain. V was trimmed by 3 bases and J by 6 bases, leaving 11 bases between them. CDR3 size: 13 residues. Per the germline V gene, CDR1 is MDHEN and CDR2 is SYDVKM. The CDR3 sequence: CASSFTFGKTQYF. The CDR3 nucleotides are TGTGCCAGCAGTTTTACTTTCGGAAAGACCCAGTACTTC.